Below, 5 T cell receptor beta chains from the same sample are listed, as sequenced in a study of beta chain features in type 1 diabetes. The sequenced template was cDNA made from the entire isolated RNA. Profiling relied on immunoSEQ multiplex PCR, and the TCRdb table lists in-frame clones only, not all of them. The top ten clones hold roughly 2% of a sample with 150,000 to 180,000 clones, approximately 12% of them seen once. What was sequenced was central memory CD4+ T cells from blood. These receptors all stem from a man aged 18 to 29 in good health.

In this sample, this clone turned up a few times. The chain links TRBV5-1 to TRBJ2-1, with a weak D call TRBD1 (6 bases). The CDR3 has 14 residues. V was cut by 4 bases and J by 3 bases, with 11 bases left in between. Germline V lookup: CDR1 SGHRS, CDR2 YFSETQ. DNA of the CDR3: TGCGCCAGCAGCAATGGGGGCTTCTACAATGAGCAGTTCTTC. Its translation is CASSNGGFYNEQFF.

This clone was seen more than once but under ten times. The J gene is TRBJ2-6, the V gene TRBV19; no firm D call. V was cut by 2 bases and J by 0 bases, with 8 bases left in between. CDR3 length: 16 amino acids. The germline gives CDR1 LNHDA, CDR2 SQIVND (reference sequence). Here the CDR3 reads CASSIPGDSGANVLTF. CDR3 nucleotide sequence: TGTGCCAGTAGTATACCAGGTGACTCTGGGGCCAACGTCCTGACTTTC.

V usage is TRBV4-2 and J usage is TRBJ1-4; TRBD1 might be the D (6 bases). In germline, CDR1 is LGHNA, CDR2 YNFKEQ. The CDR3 has 16 residues. V lost 4 bases, J lost 8 bases, and 20 bases lay in between. The CDR3 here is CASSRAGLTGFEKLFF. For the CDR3, the DNA is TGTGCCAGCAGCCGAGCGGGATTAACAGGGTTCGAAAAACTGTTTTTT.

V gene TRBV7-9 combines with J gene TRBJ1-1; D is undetermined. The CDR3 consists of 11 residues. V shed 6 bases and J shed 2 bases, with 4 bases lying between them. The germline V gene encodes CDR1 SEHNR and CDR2 FQNEAQ (reference sequence). The CDR3 sequence is CASSLNTEAFF. CDR3 DNA: TGTGCCAGCAGTCTCAACACTGAAGCTTTCTTT.

V gene TRBV19 combines with J gene TRBJ1-2, with D possibly TRBD1 on 6 matching bases. Trimming left V 5 bases short and J 4 bases short, with 17 bases between. Germline CDR1 LNHDA, CDR2 SQIVND (reference sequence). This CDR3 has 15 amino acids. In DNA form, the CDR3 reads TGTGCCAGTAGTGGGGGGCGACCGTCTGTCTATGGCTACACCTTC. This gives the protein CASSGGRPSVYGYTF.